The text below deals with one TCR beta chain. Antigen specificity is unknown. This specimen comes from a study of T cell clonotyping in hematopoietic cell transplantation. CDR1 and CDR2 (germline): SGHVS, FQNEAQ. V gave up 5 bases and J gave up 6 bases; unmatched junction bases: 5. The CDR3 loop spans 14 amino acids. Assay: immunoSEQ multiplex PCR; the TCRdb copy retains only in-frame clones and omits some. The sample holds more than 15,000 clones, approximately 85% seen once. Study-wide points: Cells were unsorted, so CD4 and CD8 contributions were not separated. Higher Inverse Simpson Index values in graft donor and pretransplant recipient predicted broader posttransplant TCR diversity. After transplant, recipient diversity fell while pathologically expanded clonotypes grew through day 180. Few recipient clonotypes overlapped donors; over 95% were de novo at given depth.

This chain connects TRBV7-8 to TRBJ2-1; 9 bases map to TRBD1. The specimen was peripheral blood mononuclear cells. This clonotype was obtained from a woman between 40 and 55 years old in good health. Some clones in this sample may be carry-over from other donors' samples. CDR3 coding DNA: TGTGCCAGCAGCCCCTCGGACAGGGGCAATGAGCAGTTCTTC. This encodes CASSPSDRGNEQFF.